The 6 T cell receptor beta chains in this list originate from one sample, sequenced in a study of shared clonotypes between healthy human individuals. Assay: immunoSEQ multiplex PCR; the TCRdb copy retains only in-frame clones and omits some. The table includes some 500,000 clones, 77% detected once. The sample comprised PBMCs. The receptor source for this set is a woman in her 40s in good health. Some clones in this sample may be carry-over from other donors' samples.

The chain employs TRBV7-9 and TRBJ2-5, with D tentatively TRBD1 or TRBD2 (6 bases each). Trimming cost V 1 base and J 5 bases, with 14 bases left between them. The CDR3 has 15 residues. Germline-derived CDR1 and CDR2 are SEHNR and FQNEAQ (reference sequence). CDR3 loop: CASSLEGGSGETQYF. DNA of the CDR3: TGTGCCAGCAGCTTAGAGGGGGGTTCAGGGGAGACCCAGTACTTC.

The V and J genes are TRBV5-4 and TRBJ2-7, with D perhaps TRBD1 or TRBD2 (5 bases each). Germline CDR1 and CDR2: SGHNT and YYREEE (reference sequence). The CDR3 runs to 16 residues. V was pared by 5 bases and J by 5 bases, with 23 bases between. CDR3 protein: CASSLKYSGWENEQYF. In DNA, the CDR3 is TGTGCCAGCAGTCTCAAATACTCAGGGTGGGAGAACGAGCAGTACTTC. The full variable domain, with the rest looked up from reference TRBV5-4 and TRBJ2-7, is ETGVTQSPTHLIKTRGQQVTLRCSSQSGHNTVSWYQQALGQGPQFIFQYYREEENGRGNFPPRFSGLQFPNYSSELNVNALELDDSALYLCASSLKYSGWENEQYFGPGTRLTVT.

This clone occurred a few times. The chain carries TRBV6-6 and TRBJ1-5; no firm D call. Germline V lookup: CDR1 MNHNY, CDR2 SVGAGI (reference sequence). The V and J ends lost 4 bases and 5 bases respectively, with 9 bases between them. The CDR3 is 13 residues long. CDR3 nucleotides: TGTGCCAGCAGTTGGCTTTCTGATCAGCCCCAGCATTTT. It specifies CASSWLSDQPQHF.

The rearrangement joins TRBV27 to TRBJ2-3; 9 positions match TRBD1. The germline V gene encodes CDR1 MNHEY and CDR2 SMNVEV (reference sequence). The CDR3 covers 17 residues. Losses at the gene ends were 5 bases for V and 0 bases for J; bases not matched to a gene: 9. The DNA for the CDR3 is TGTGCCAGCAGTAAGACAGGGGGATCCCTTAGCACAGATACGCAGTATTTT. Its translation: CASSKTGGSLSTDTQYF.

The rearrangement uses TRBV5-1 and TRBJ2-1, with 7 positions matching TRBD1. CDR1 and CDR2 (germline): SGHRS, YFSETQ. Trimming removed 0 bases from V and 1 base from J; junction bases left unmatched: 1. The CDR3 covers 15 residues. CDR3 sequence reads: CASSLAQGSYNEQFF. The CDR3 DNA reads TGCGCCAGCAGCTTGGCACAGGGGTCCTACAATGAGCAGTTCTTC.

As regards this clone: A much larger clone differs by one base, so this may be a read error. The CDR3 sequence is CASSEYKAGVSSPLHF. CDR3 DNA sequence: TGTGCCAGCAGTGAATACAAGGCGGGGGTTTCATCACCCCTCCACTTT. This sequence joins TRBV25-1 and TRBJ1-6; TRBD1 is a possible D gene (5 bases). The CDR3 extends over 16 amino acids. The ends were cut back, 0 bases at V and 10 bases at J, with 16 bases in the middle. The germline V gene has CDR1 MGHDK and CDR2 SYGVNS.